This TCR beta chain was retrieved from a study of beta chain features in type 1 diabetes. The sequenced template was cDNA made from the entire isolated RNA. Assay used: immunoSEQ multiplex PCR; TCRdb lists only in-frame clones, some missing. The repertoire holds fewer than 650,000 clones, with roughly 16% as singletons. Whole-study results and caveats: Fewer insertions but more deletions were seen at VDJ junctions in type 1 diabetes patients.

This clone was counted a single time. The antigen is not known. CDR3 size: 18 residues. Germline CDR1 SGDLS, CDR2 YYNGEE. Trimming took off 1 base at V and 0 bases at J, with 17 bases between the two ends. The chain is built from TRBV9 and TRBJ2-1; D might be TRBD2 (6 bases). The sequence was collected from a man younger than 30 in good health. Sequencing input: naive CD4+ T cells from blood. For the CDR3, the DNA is TGTGCCAGCAGCGTAAGCCCGGAGGGCCTAGACTCCTACAATGAGCAGTTCTTC. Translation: CASSVSPEGLDSYNEQFF.